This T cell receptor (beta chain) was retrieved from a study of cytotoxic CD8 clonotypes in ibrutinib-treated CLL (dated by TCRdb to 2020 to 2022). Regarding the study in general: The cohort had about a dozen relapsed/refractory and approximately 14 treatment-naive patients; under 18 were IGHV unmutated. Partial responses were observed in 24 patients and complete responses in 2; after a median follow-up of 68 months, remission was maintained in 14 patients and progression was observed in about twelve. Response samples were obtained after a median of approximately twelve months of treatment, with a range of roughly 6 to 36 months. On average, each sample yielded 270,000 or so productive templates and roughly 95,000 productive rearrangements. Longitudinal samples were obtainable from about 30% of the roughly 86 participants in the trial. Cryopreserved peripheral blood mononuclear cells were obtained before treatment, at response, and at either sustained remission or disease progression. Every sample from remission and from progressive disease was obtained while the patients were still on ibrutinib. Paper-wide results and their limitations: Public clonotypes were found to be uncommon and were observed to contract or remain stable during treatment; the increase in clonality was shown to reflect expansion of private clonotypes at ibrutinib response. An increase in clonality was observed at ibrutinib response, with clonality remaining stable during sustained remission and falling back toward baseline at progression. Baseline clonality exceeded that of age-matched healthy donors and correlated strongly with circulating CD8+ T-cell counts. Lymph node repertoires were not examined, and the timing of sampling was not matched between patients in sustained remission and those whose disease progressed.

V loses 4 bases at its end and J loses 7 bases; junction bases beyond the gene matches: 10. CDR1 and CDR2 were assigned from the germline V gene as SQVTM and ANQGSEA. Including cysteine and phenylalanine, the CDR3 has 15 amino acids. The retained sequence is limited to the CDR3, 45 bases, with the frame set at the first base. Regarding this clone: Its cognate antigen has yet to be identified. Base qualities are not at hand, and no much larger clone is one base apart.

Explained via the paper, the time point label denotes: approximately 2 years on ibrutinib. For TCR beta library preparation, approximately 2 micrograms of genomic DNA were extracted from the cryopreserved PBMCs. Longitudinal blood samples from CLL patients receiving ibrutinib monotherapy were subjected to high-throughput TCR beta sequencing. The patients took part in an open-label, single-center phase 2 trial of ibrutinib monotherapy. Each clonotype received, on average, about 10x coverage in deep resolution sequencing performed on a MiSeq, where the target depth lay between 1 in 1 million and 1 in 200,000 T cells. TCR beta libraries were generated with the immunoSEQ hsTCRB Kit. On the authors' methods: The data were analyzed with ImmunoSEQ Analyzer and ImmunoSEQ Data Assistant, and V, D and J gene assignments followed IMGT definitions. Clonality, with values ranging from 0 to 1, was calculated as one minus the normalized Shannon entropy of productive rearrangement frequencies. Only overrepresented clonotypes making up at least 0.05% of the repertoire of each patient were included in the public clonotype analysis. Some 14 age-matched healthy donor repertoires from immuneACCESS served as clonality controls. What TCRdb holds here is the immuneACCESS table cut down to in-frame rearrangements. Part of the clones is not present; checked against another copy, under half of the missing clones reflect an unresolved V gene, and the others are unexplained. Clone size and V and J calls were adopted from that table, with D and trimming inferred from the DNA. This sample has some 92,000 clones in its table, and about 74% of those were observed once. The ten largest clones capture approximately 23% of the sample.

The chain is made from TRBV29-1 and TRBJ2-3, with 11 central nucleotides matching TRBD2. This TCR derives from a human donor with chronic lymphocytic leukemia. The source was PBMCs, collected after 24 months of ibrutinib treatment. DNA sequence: TGCAGCGTTGCCCCGACTAGCGGGATACGAAATACGCAGTATTTT. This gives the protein CSVAPTSGIRNTQYF.